What follows is one T cell receptor (beta chain) and its context. Authors' data handling: Researchers report that nucleated cell counts were estimated from reference gene primer amplification. The table came from immunoSEQ multiplex PCR; TCRdb's copy has only in-frame clones and leaves some out. V, J and clone size are those of that table, while D and trimming were read from the DNA. Altogether around 200,000 clones are present, less than 85% being singletons, with the ten largest covering roughly 14%. This specimen comes from a study of blood T cell repertoires in COVID-19. Study context: The United States, Italy and Spain provided the acute and convalescent COVID-19 samples. The cDNA or gDNA used as material had been derived from T cells, B-cell-depleted T cells, or PBMCs.

The V gene's germline CDR1 is MDHEN and CDR2 SYDVKM. This CDR3 is built from 15 residues. V lost 8 bases and J lost 5; bases outside the gene matches: 12. This receptor was obtained from a man in his fifties or sixties who had recovered from COVID-19. The chain is built from TRBV28 and TRBJ1-5, with 7 bases matching TRBD1. Sequences were obtained from peripheral blood. In DNA, the CDR3 is TGTGCCAGCCAGCCCCGTCGACAGGGTTATCAGCCCCAGCATTTT. It yields the protein CASQPRRQGYQPQHF.